Presented here are 10 T cell receptor beta chains from one specimen sequenced in a study of blood T cell repertoires in COVID-19. Sequencing was performed with immunoSEQ multiplex PCR; in TCRdb, only in-frame clones are kept and a portion is missing. The sample has over 350,000 clones; around 86% are singletons. Sequencing was carried out using peripheral blood. The receptors shown here come from a woman aged 25 to 39 with active or convalescent COVID-19.

This clone was detected once. V and J are TRBV27 and TRBJ2-5; D might be TRBD2 (5 bases). V was pared by 8 bases and J by 5 bases, with 15 bases between. CDR3 length: 13 amino acids. Germline V CDR1 and CDR2: MNHEY, SMNVEV (reference sequence). The CDR3 spells CASRSIGVETQYF. DNA of the CDR3: TGTGCCAGCCGCTCGATCGGGGTGGAGACCCAGTACTTC.

V usage is TRBV2 and J usage is TRBJ1-1; tentative D call: TRBD1 (5 bases). The V end lost 4 bases, the J end lost 10 bases, and 13 bases lay between the germline ends. The CDR3 is 12 amino acids. Germline V lookup: CDR1 SNHLY, CDR2 FYNNEI. The CDR3 DNA reads TGTGCCAGCAGTGTAGGAGGGGCGCTAGCTTTCTTT. Translated: CASSVGGALAFF.

In DNA form, the CDR3 reads TGTGCCTGGGGAGTGGAAGGGGCTCAGCCCCAGCATTTT. Translated: CAWGVEGAQPQHF. This sequence joins TRBV30 and TRBJ1-5; possible D gene TRBD1, 5 bases. The germline V and J ends were trimmed by 5 bases and 6 bases, with 14 bases remaining between them. CDR1 is GTSNPN and CDR2 is SVGIG in the germline V gene (reference sequence). The CDR3 sequence is 13 residues long.

This clone was detected once. The V and J genes are TRBV25-1 and TRBJ2-1; D is perhaps TRBD1 (6 bases). V dropped 10 bases and J dropped 2 bases, with 9 bases sitting between them. The CDR3 is 12 residues long. CDR1 MGHDK and CDR2 SYGVNS come from the germline V gene. CDR3 sequence (DNA): TGTGCCACCGGACAGCCCTACAATGAGCAGTTCTTC. This gives the protein CATGQPYNEQFF.

V is TRBV13 and J is TRBJ2-1; 10 bases line up with TRBD2. This CDR3 region has 20 residues. J gave up 0 bases and V 5 bases, and 16 bases lay outside the gene matches. CDR1 is PRHDT, CDR2 FYEKMQ, per germline (reference sequence). The chain's CDR3 is CASSHLGNLLAGFSYNEQFF. As DNA, the CDR3 is TGTGCCAGCAGCCACCTGGGTAATTTACTAGCGGGATTCTCCTACAATGAGCAGTTCTTC.

The J gene is TRBJ2-1, the V gene TRBV7-8; perhaps TRBD2 as D (6 bases). This CDR3 has 17 residues. CDR1 is SGHVS and CDR2 is FQNEAQ in the germline V gene. The V end was cut by 1 base, the J end by 2 bases, with 15 bases between. CDR3 sequence (DNA): TGTGCCAGCAGCTTAGTTGGGGGGAGCGGAACCTACAATGAGCAGTTCTTC. It is translated as CASSLVGGSGTYNEQFF.

The J gene is TRBJ2-1, the V gene TRBV15, with TRBD2 identical over 7 bases. The CDR3 is made up of 22 amino acids. Unmatched junction bases numbered 23, after V lost 3 bases and J lost 0 bases. Germline CDR1 LNHNV, CDR2 YYDKDF (reference sequence). This CDR3 is CATSSPVEGGGVIESSYNEQFF. The CDR3 nucleotides are TGTGCCACCAGCAGTCCCGTCGAGGGTGGGGGGGTAATAGAGAGCTCCTACAATGAGCAGTTCTTC.

The V and J genes are TRBV29-1 and TRBJ1-2; no clear D gene. V was cut by 6 bases and J by 2 bases, with 19 bases left in between. This CDR3 comprises 15 residues. Germline CDR1 is SQVTM and CDR2 is ANQGSEA. The CDR3 DNA reads TGCAGCGTACCGATCGAGGGCGCGGGGAACTATGGCTACACCTTC. Its translation is CSVPIEGAGNYGYTF.

This clone has just one count. This chain connects TRBV11-3 to TRBJ2-6; D remains ambiguous. CDR3 length equals 15 residues. Trimming left V 8 bases short and J 0 bases short, with 11 bases between. The germline V gene encodes CDR1 SGHNT and CDR2 YENEEA. The CDR3 nucleotides read TGTGCCAGCGCAGCAGGTACCTCTGGGGCCAACGTCCTGACTTTC. Amino acid sequence: CASAAGTSGANVLTF.

The count of this clone is one. The rearrangement links TRBV29-1 to TRBJ2-5, with D possibly being TRBD1 (6 bases). CDR1 and CDR2 from the germline V gene are SQVTM and ANQGSEA. Trimming removed 6 bases from V and 3 bases from J, with 17 bases in between. The CDR3 runs 14 residues. The CDR3 is CSVNQGSGKETQYF. As DNA, the CDR3 is TGCAGCGTCAACCAGGGGTCAGGGAAAGAGACCCAGTACTTC.